This T cell receptor (beta chain) was recorded in a study of shared clonotypes between healthy human individuals. Overall study: Donors had three CD4 naive, three CD4 memory, two CD8 naive and one CD8 memory plate apiece.

Execution of the assay was at deep level. In the authors' workflow: Sequence data from immunoSEQ were junction-only and lacked quality scores; consequently, filtering differed. The method was immunoSEQ multiplex PCR; TCRdb's version includes in-frame clones alone and lacks a portion of them. The DNA gave D and trimming, while V, J and clone size come from that table. The top ten hold approximately 0.5% of the sample, which has over 850,000 clones, 78% seen once. CDR1 and CDR2 from the germline V gene are MNHNY and SVGAGI (reference sequence). V gave up 5 bases and J gave up 5 bases, with 16 bases separating them. The CDR3 extends over 14 amino acids.

This chain uses TRBV6-6 with TRBJ2-7; D may be TRBD1 (6 bases). Material: memory CD4+ T cells from PBMCs. The subset is: CD45RA-negative fraction. The clonotype comes from a man between 18 and 35 years old in good health. Some clones in this sample may be carry-over from other donors' samples. CDR3 protein: CASSMSGAVHEQYF. The CDR3 bases are TGTGCCAGCAGTATGTCAGGGGCGGTTCACGAGCAGTACTTC.